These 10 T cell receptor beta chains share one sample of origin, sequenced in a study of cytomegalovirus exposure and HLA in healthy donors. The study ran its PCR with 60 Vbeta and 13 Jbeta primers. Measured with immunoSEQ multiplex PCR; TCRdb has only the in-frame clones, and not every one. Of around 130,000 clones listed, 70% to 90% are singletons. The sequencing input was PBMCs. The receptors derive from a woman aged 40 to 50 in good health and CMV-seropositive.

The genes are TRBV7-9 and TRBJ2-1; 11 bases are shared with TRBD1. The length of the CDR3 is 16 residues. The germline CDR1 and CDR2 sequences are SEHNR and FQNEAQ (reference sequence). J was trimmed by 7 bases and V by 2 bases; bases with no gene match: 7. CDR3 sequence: CASSLLGQGAANEQFF. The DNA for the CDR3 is TGTGCCAGCAGCTTATTAGGACAGGGGGCCGCGAATGAGCAGTTCTTC.

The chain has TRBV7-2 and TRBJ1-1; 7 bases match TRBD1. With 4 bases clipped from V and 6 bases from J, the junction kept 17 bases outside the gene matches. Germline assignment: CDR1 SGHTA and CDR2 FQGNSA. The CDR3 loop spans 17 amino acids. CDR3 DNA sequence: TGTGCCAGCAGCTCAACAGGGGCTAACTCCCTGGGGGCTGAAGCTTTCTTT. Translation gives CASSSTGANSLGAEAFF.

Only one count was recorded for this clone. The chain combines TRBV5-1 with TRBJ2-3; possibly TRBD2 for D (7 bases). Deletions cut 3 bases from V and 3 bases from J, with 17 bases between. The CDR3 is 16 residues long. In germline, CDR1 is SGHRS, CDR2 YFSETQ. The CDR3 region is CASSSPDGGRTDTQYF. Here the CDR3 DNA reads TGCGCCAGCAGCTCACCTGACGGGGGGCGTACAGATACGCAGTATTTT.

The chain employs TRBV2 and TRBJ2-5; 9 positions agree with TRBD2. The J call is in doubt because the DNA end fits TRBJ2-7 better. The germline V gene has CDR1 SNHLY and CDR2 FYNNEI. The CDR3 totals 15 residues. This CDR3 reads CASRETSGRDYEQYF. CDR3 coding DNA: TGTGCCAGCAGAGAGACTAGCGGACGCGACTACGAGCAGTACTTC.

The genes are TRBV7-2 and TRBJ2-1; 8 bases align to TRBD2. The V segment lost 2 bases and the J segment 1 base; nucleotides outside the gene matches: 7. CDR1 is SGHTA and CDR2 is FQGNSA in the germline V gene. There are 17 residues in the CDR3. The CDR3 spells CASSLPRTSGSYNEQFF. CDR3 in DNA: TGTGCCAGCAGCTTACCGCGAACTAGCGGTTCCTACAATGAGCAGTTCTTC.

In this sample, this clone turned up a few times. The CDR3 loop reads CASSLVEGPFYGYTF. The CDR3 nucleotides read TGTGCCAGCAGCTTGGTGGAGGGTCCCTTCTATGGCTACACCTTC. The chain is built from TRBV5-6 and TRBJ1-2; D is ambiguous. The germline gives CDR1 SGHDT, CDR2 YYEEEE. V was cut by 0 bases and J by 4 bases, with 13 bases left in between. This CDR3 is built from 15 residues.

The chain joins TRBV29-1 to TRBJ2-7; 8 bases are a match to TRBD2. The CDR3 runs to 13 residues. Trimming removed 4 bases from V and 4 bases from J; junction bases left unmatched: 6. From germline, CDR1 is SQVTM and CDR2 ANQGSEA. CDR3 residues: CSVAGRAGYEQYF. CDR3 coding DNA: TGCAGCGTTGCCGGGAGGGCTGGGTACGAGCAGTACTTC.

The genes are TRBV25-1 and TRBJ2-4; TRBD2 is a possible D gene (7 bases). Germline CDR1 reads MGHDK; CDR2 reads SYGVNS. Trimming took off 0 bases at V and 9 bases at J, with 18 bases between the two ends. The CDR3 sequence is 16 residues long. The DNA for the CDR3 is TGTGCCAGCAGTGAATATGGTTTCGGGGGGCGGGGCATTCAGTACTTC. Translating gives CASSEYGFGGRGIQYF.

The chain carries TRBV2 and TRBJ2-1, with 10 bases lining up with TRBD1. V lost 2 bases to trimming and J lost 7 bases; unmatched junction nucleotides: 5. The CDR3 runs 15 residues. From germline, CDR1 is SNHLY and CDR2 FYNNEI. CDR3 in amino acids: CASSERQGAWNEQFF. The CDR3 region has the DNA TGTGCCAGCAGTGAACGACAGGGGGCGTGGAATGAGCAGTTCTTC.

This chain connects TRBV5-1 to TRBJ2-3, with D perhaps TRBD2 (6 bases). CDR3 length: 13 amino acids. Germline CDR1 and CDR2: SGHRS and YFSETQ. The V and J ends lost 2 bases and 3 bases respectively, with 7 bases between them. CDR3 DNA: TGCGCCAGCAGCTTCCGGGAGACAGATACGCAGTATTTT. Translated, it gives CASSFRETDTQYF. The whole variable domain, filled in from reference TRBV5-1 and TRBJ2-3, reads KAGVTQTPRYLIKTRGQQVTLSCSPISGHRSVSWYQQTPGQGLQFLFEYFSETQRNKGNFPGRFSGRQFSNSRSEMNVSTLELGDSALYLCASSFRETDTQYFGPGTRLTVL.